This TCR beta chain was profiled in a study of human T cells and chemical hapten exposure. Study in general: On the upper back, patch tests were applied with 0.01% DPC and read at 6 days. From small differences in pooled library volume came most of the variation in per-sample TCR yields.

Indicated time point: patch test 2, 6 weeks after DPC sensitization. Treatment meaning: therapeutic diphenylcyclopropenone sensitization with weekly scalp DPC. The germline V gene has CDR1 GTSNPN and CDR2 SVGIG (reference sequence). This CDR3 comprises 12 residues. V was clipped by 2 bases and J by 5 bases, with 9 bases between them. Each CDR3 protein gets one entry after TCRdb re-called the RACE reads with MiXCR. The repertoire holds roughly 140,000 distinct CDR3 sequences, about 11% seen once, with 1.4% in the top ten. Sequencing was performed on whole blood, taken in connection with sensitization to the hapten diphenylcyclopropenone (DPC). This rearrangement joins TRBV30 to TRBJ1-2; D is undetermined. The source of this sequence is a woman aged 45-65 years with alopecia areata. Some clones in this sample may be carry-over from other donors' samples. In DNA, the CDR3 is TGTGCCTGGAGTAAGGGCGGGTATGGCTACACCTTC. This sequence encodes CAWSKGGYGYTF. The full variable domain, rest sourced from reference TRBV30 and TRBJ1-2, is SQTIHQWPATLVQPVGSPLSLECTVEGTSNPNLYWYRQAAGRGLQLLFYSVGIGQISSEVPQNLSASRPQDRQFILSSKKLLLSDSGFYLCAWSKGGYGYTFGSGTRLTVV.